The present T cell receptor (beta chain) was sequenced within a study of identical twins (dated by TCRdb to 2015 to 2016). Describing the broader study: To test whether fetal clonotypes persist, the study used deep sequencing on TCR alpha and beta repertoires from monozygotic twins, unrelated adults of various ages, and cord blood. To rule out contamination, replicate twin experiments were performed at different times with different library preparation protocols.

General findings and caveats noted by the study authors: A weaker excess of twin sharing was found in beta out-of-frame sequences because the signal-to-noise ratio was lowered by fewer shared sequences. Conclusions relied on cross-sectional statistical analysis, since the same donors could not be followed over many years. Compared with coincidental sharing between unrelated individuals, out-of-frame TCR alpha sequences shared between twins showed an excess of sequences with low generation probability. In monozygotic twins, recombination models systematically underestimated out-of-frame TCR alpha sharing, but the models matched the sharing seen between unrelated individuals. Abundant cord blood beta clonotypes carried fewer insertions; young adult naive repertoires showed a weaker similar trend, while memory repertoires showed none. Zero-insertion analyses could be partly confounded by invariant T cells such as MAIT and iNKT, though diverse VJ usage argued against such confounding for most clonotypes.

A remark on this clonotype: Its antigen target is currently unknown. No clone much larger than this one lies a single base away; base qualities are absent.

Only healthy Caucasian donors were included. The twin cohort consisted of three pairs of female monozygotic twins, all aged roughly 18 to 30 years. Positive isolation kits from Invitrogen were used to isolate the CD4+ and CD8+ T cell populations. Libraries were constructed by 5' RACE. Sequencing was carried out with an Illumina HiSeq 2000. A universal primer binding site was added through template switching, and the final cDNA carried a unique molecular identifier so that TCR cDNA molecules could be counted accurately. Specific primers in the conserved constant-segment region were used to synthesize first-strand cDNA for the TCR alpha and beta chains. To control for contamination, every cDNA library carried two barcodes: a SMART-Mk sample barcode plus Illumina barcodes. TruSeq adapter sequences, together with Illumina sample barcodes, were added in two successive PCR steps. The Illumina HiSeq platform was used with custom primers to sequence TCR alpha and beta cDNA libraries. In the authors' own workflow: MiGEC was used to process raw reads and extract unique molecular identifiers, and MiXCR was used to find CDR3 positions. For each individual, recombination models were inferred using an EM algorithm with the repgenHMM and IGoR tools. The tcR package in R was used for shared clonotype analysis, with sharing normalized by the product of cloneset sizes. Out-of-frame nonproductive sequences were analyzed to study raw recombination free of thymic and clonal selection effects. TCRdb handled the public reads itself, with Q25 trimming in fastp and clone calling in MiXCR, and kept productive beta chains. Each entry merges the rows of one CDR3 protein and shows their most common DNA and genes. What appears here as the V and J calls and clone size reflects TCRdb's work, not the paper's. The table for this sample lists some 300,000 distinct CDR3 sequences; about 12% of them were counted only once. Together, the top ten hold 7.2% of the sample.

The same specimen was also included in a second study, on yellow fever vaccine responses in identical twins. The second paper states: According to the authors, the vaccine-induced T cell response in identical twins seemed to be partly convergent and partly specific to each individual. In the study, vaccine-responding T cell clones were precisely tracked in identical twins.

The sequencing input was CD8+ T cells sorted from blood. This sequence was found in a woman aged 18-30 years in good health.

The DNA sequence is TGTGCCACCTCTCCTCGTGGACAGGACTACGAGCAGTACTTC. Protein translation: CATSPRGQDYEQYF. The V and J genes are TRBV24-1 and TRBJ2-7, with 7 central nucleotides matching TRBD1. Trimming takes 9 bases off V and 3 bases off J; junction bases not matched to a gene: 10. Per the germline V gene, KGHDR is the CDR1 and SFDVKD is the CDR2. From its cysteine to its phenylalanine, the CDR3 spans 14 amino acids. Of the read, only the CDR3 DNA is kept; its 42 bases are in frame from base 1.